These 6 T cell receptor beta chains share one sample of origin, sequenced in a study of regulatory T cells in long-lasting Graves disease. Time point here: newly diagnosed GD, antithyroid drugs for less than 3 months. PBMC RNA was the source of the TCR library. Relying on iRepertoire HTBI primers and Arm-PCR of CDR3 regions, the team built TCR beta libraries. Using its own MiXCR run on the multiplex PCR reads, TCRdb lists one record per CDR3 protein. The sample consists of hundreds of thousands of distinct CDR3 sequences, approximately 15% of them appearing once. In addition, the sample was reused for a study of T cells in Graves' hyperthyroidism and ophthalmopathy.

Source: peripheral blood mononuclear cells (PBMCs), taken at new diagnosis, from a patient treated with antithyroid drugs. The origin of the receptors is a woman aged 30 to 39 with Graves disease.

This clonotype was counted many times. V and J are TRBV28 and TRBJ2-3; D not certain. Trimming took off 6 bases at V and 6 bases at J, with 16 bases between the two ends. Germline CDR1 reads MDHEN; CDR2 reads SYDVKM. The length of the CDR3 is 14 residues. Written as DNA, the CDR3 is TGTGCCAGCAGAAACTTGCTGCCCGTCGATACGCAGTATTTT. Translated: CASRNLLPVDTQYF.

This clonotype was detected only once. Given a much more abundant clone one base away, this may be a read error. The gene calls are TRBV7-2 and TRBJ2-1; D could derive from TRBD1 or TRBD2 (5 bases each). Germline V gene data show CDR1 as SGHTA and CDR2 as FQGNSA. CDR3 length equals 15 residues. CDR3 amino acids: CASSLSGAPYNEHFF. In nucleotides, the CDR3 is TGTGCCAGCAGCTTATCCGGGGCCCCTTACAATGAGCATTTCTTC.

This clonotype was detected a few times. The CDR3 DNA is TGCGCCAGCAGGATCCAGGAAACCGGGTCCGGGGAGCTGTTTTTT. Its protein product is CASRIQETGSGELFF. The chain has TRBV5-1 and TRBJ2-2; the D is unclear. Trimming removed 5 bases at V and 6 bases at J, with 17 bases between. Looked up from germline, CDR1 is SGHRS and CDR2 is YFSETQ. This CDR3 has 15 residues.

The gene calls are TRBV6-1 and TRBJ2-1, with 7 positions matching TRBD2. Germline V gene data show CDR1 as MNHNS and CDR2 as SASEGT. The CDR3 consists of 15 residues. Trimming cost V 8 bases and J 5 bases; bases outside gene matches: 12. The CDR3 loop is CASLKPLATNNEQFF. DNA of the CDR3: TGTGCCAGCCTCAAGCCACTAGCGACAAACAATGAGCAGTTCTTC.

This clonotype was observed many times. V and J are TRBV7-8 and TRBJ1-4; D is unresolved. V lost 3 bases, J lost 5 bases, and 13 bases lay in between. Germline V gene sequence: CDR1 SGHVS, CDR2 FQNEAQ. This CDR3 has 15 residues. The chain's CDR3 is CASSFNSAGNEKLFF. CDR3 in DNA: TGTGCCAGCAGCTTTAATTCGGCGGGAAATGAAAAACTGTTTTTT.

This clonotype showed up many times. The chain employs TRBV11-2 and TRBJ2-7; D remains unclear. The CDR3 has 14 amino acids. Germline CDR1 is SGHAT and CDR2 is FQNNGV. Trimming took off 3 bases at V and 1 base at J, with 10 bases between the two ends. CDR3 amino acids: CASSFMASSYEQYF. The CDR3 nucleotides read TGTGCCAGCAGCTTCATGGCGTCTTCCTACGAGCAGTACTTC.